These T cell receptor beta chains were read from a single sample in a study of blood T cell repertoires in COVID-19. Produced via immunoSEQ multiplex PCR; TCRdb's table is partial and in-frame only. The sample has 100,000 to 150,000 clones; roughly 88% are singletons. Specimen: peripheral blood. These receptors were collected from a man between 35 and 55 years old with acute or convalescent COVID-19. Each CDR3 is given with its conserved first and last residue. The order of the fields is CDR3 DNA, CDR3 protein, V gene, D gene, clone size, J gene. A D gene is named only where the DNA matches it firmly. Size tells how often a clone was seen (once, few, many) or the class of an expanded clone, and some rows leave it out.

DNA: TGTGCCAGCAGCTTAGGTCCCGGACAGAGCCTCACCGGGGAGCTGTTTTTT; CDR3: CASSLGPGQSLTGELFF; V: TRBV7-8; D: -; size: few; J: TRBJ2-2
DNA: TGTGCCAGTAGTAACTCTATAGGGGCCTACGAGCAGTACTTC; CDR3: CASSNSIGAYEQYF; V: TRBV19; D: -; size: -; J: TRBJ2-7
DNA: TGTGCCAGCAGTGACTCTCTACTAGCGGGACGCAATGAGCAGTTCTTC; CDR3: CASSDSLLAGRNEQFF; V: TRBV6-4; D: TRBD2; size: -; J: TRBJ2-1
DNA: TGTGCCAGCAGCGTAGGGAGCGGATCCGGAAACACCATATATTTT; CDR3: CASSVGSGSGNTIYF; V: TRBV9; D: -; size: -; J: TRBJ1-3
DNA: TGTGCCAGCAGGTCGGACAGCTACACTGAAGCTTTCTTT; CDR3: CASRSDSYTEAFF; V: TRBV6-5; D: -; size: -; J: TRBJ1-1
DNA: TGTGCCAGCAGCTCTACAGGGGGCAAGAACACCGGGGAGCTGTTTTTT; CDR3: CASSSTGGKNTGELFF; V: TRBV7-8; D: TRBD1; size: once; J: TRBJ2-2
DNA: TGTGCCAGCAGCTTAGATCGCCGGGATACGCAGTATTTT; CDR3: CASSLDRRDTQYF; V: TRBV11-2; D: -; size: once; J: TRBJ2-3
DNA: TGTGCCACCAGCAGCCTGGAGATAGGGACAGGGGGCTCGGGTGGCTACACCTTC; CDR3: CATSSLEIGTGGSGGYTF; V: TRBV15; D: TRBD1; size: -; J: TRBJ1-2
DNA: TGTGCCAGCACGGACAGCCACTCTGGGGCCAACGTCCTGACTTTC; CDR3: CASTDSHSGANVLTF; V: TRBV6-6; D: -; size: -; J: TRBJ2-6
DNA: TGTGCCAGCAGGGGGGACAGAAAAGACTATGGCTACACCTTC; CDR3: CASRGDRKDYGYTF; V: TRBV7-8; D: TRBD1; size: -; J: TRBJ1-2
DNA: TGTGCCAGCAGTAAGCCTGGGCCCCAGCATTTT; CDR3: CASSKPGPQHF; V: TRBV12-3/TRBV12-4; D: -; size: -; J: TRBJ1-5
DNA: TGTGCCAGTAGTACGACAGGGGGACGTGGCTACACCTTC; CDR3: CASSTTGGRGYTF; V: TRBV19; D: TRBD1; size: few; J: TRBJ1-2
DNA: TGTGCCAGCACCTTTGCGGGAGGGCCGAACGGGGAGCTGTTTTTT; CDR3: CASTFAGGPNGELFF; V: TRBV5-6; D: TRBD2; size: -; J: TRBJ2-2
DNA: TGTGCCTGGAGTCAGGGAATCCAAGAGACCCAGTACTTC; CDR3: CAWSQGIQETQYF; V: TRBV30; D: -; size: -; J: TRBJ2-5
DNA: TGTGCCAGCAGTGACCGGCTAGCGATATTCAGAGCGAACACCGGGGAGCTGTTTTTT; CDR3: CASSDRLAIFRANTGELFF; V: TRBV2; D: -; size: -; J: TRBJ2-2
DNA: TGTGCCAGTAGAGATATCCGGGACAGCGAGGGAGAAAAACTGTTTTTT; CDR3: CASRDIRDSEGEKLFF; V: TRBV19; D: TRBD1; size: -; J: TRBJ1-4
DNA: TGCAGTGCTAGTAGTGAGCGGGACTCCTACGAGCAGTACTTC; CDR3: CSASSERDSYEQYF; V: TRBV20-1; D: TRBD2; size: -; J: TRBJ2-7
DNA: TGTGCCAGCAGCTTGCAGCAGGGGGTTGGGGAAAAACTGTTTTTT; CDR3: CASSLQQGVGEKLFF; V: TRBV7-9; D: TRBD1; size: -; J: TRBJ1-4